This TCR beta chain stems from a study of Ad26.COV2.S vaccination and SARS-CoV-2 variants. Study as a whole: Dosing was one shot or two shots 56 days apart.

V lost 5 bases to trimming and J lost 0 bases, with 9 bases between them. This CDR3 comprises 14 residues. Germline-derived CDR1 and CDR2 are SGHRS and YFSETQ. Treatment noted: over 15 received Ad26.COV2.S at low or high dose, single or two shots; about five received placebo; per-sample allocation not given. The samples date from day 63 after the first vaccine or placebo injection. Clones were sequenced by immunoSEQ multiplex PCR, and TCRdb holds only the in-frame ones, with some missing. Of roughly 390,000 clones listed, roughly nine tenths were seen once; the top ten hold under 3.5%. This rearrangement joins TRBV5-1 to TRBJ2-4; no clear D gene. The receptor was isolated from a person aged 18-65 years who received the Ad26.COV2.S COVID-19 vaccine or a placebo. Sample: peripheral blood, taken in a trial of Ad26.COV2.S vaccine versus placebo. This chain's CDR3 is CASSQDIAKNIQYF. CDR3 nucleotides: TGCGCCAGCAGTCAGGATATAGCCAAAAACATTCAGTACTTC.